Below, one T cell receptor beta chain is given with its context. The data were obtained in a study of control samples from healthy donors and cancer patients. Here immunoSEQ multiplex PCR was the method, and the copy in TCRdb shows in-frame clones only, minus some. Altogether some 140,000 clones are present, over 85% being singletons, with the ten largest covering around 11%. The TCR originated in a young man in good health. Sequencing was carried out using blood.

Here the CDR3 DNA reads TGTGCCAGCAGGGCGGGAGGCTCTGGAAACACCATATATTTT. Translated: CASRAGGSGNTIYF. The chain joins TRBV28 to TRBJ1-3; the D is unclear. Per the germline V gene, CDR1 is MDHEN and CDR2 is SYDVKM. V dropped 6 bases and J dropped 0 bases, with 9 bases sitting between them. The CDR3 length is 14 residues.